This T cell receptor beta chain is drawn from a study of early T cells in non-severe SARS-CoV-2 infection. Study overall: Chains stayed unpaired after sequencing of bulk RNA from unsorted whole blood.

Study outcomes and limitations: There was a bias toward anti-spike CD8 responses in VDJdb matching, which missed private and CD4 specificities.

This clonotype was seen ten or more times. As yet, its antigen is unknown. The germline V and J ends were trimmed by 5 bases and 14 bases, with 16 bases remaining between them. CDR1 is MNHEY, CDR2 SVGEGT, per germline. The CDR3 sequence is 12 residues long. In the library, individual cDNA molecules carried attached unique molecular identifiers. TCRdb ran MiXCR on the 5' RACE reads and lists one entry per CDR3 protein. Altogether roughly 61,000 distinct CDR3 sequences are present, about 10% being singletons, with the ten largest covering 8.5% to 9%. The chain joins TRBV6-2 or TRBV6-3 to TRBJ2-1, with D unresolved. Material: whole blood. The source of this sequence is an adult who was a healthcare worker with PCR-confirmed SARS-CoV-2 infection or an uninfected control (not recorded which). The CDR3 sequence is CASSKAAGWKFF. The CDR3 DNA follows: TGTGCCAGCAGTAAGGCAGCCGGGTGGAAGTTCTTC.